This entry describes one T cell receptor beta chain. The specificity of this receptor is unknown. Base-call qualities are not available, and no considerably larger clone is one nucleotide away. Patients with autoimmune disease history or receiving systemic immunosuppression were excluded from the trial. Peripheral blood for TCR sequencing was collected from all dose cohorts at baseline, on cycle 4 day 1, and on cycle 7 day 1. The samples were taken from a phase I, first-in-human, multicenter, open-label dose-escalation trial of ivuxolimab. Adults with locally advanced or metastatic melanoma, renal cell carcinoma, hepatocellular carcinoma or head and neck squamous cell carcinoma were enrolled in the trial. CD4+ and CD8+ T cells were sorted separately from peripheral blood before TCR sequencing. Genomic DNA was extracted from sorted cells for sequencing of the TCRbeta CDR3 region. The immunoSEQ Assay was used for sequencing of TCRbeta CDR3 regions. TCRdb mirrors the immuneACCESS table, restricted to in-frame sequences. Some clones are absent from its copies; in checked studies, under half trace to an unresolved V gene, and the reason for the others is unknown. A total of some 85,000 clones appear in this sample, roughly 87% of them only once. The ten biggest clones cover 0.2% to 0.3% of the sample.

This sample stems from a study of OX40 agonist ivuxolimab in advanced cancers. With respect to the entire study: Ivuxolimab was a fully human IgG2 agonistic monoclonal antibody targeting the costimulatory receptor OX40 (CD134). The paper describes the monotherapy dose-escalation part (N ≈ 52 patients) of the phase I trial of ivuxolimab. Partial responses were achieved by three dose-escalation patients, of whom one had hepatocellular carcinoma and two had cutaneous melanoma. Patients were allowed to have had prior anti-PD-1, anti-PD-L1 or anti-CTLA-4 therapy, and around 43% of the dose-escalation patients had been treated with checkpoint inhibitors. The purpose of peripheral TCRbeta sequencing was to test whether ivuxolimab changed TCR sequence diversity and led to clonal T-cell expansion. In the dose-escalation cohort, more than 75% of patients were male, and the mean age was approximately 64 years, with a range of about 20 to 90. Intravenous ivuxolimab was administered to patients every 2 weeks at six dose levels: 0.01, 0.1, 0.3, 1.5, 3 and 10 mg/kg. Among the approximately 50 dose-escalation patients, 19 had hepatocellular carcinoma, around 15 melanoma, 9 renal cell carcinoma and 9 head and neck cancer. General study outcomes and caveats: The antigen specificity of the clonally expanded peripheral T cells was not determined. Clonal expansion of both CD4+ and CD8+ blood T cells was observed from baseline to week 6 at doses 0.1 to 3.0 mg/kg. On average, CD8+ T cells showed more expanded clones than CD4+ T cells after ivuxolimab. Low levels of normalized T-cell clonal expansion were also seen in some patients who did not respond. In partial responders in the 0.1-3.0 mg/kg groups, normalized peripheral clonal expansion was found to be among the lowest, especially among CD8+ T cells.

V loses 2 bases, J loses 0 bases, and the germline ends lie 12 bases apart. The CDR3 has 16 amino acids, counting the end cysteine and phenylalanine. Left in the record is the CDR3 DNA by itself, 48 bases read in frame from the first base. CDR1 and CDR2 are drawn from the germline V gene: SGHRS, YFSETQ. This sample comprised CD4+ or CD8+ T cells sorted from blood, obtained in a trial of the OX40 agonist ivuxolimab. The TCR originated in an adult with an advanced solid tumor such as melanoma, head and neck, liver or kidney cancer. The chain was built from TRBV5-1 and TRBJ1-3, with TRBD1 as a weak D call on 6 bases. Here is the DNA: TGCGCCAGCAGCTTAACGGACAGACTCTCTGGAAACACCATATATTTT. Its translation is CASSLTDRLSGNTIYF.